Presented here are 13 T cell receptor beta chains from one specimen sequenced in a study of blood T cell repertoires in COVID-19 (dated by TCRdb to 2018 to 2021). Library generation was performed with the immunoSEQ multiplex PCR assay. TCRdb holds this immuneACCESS table with in-frame rearrangements only. Some clones are missing; in checked studies, unresolved V genes explain under half, and the rest has no known cause. The sample has 150,000 to 200,000 clones on record, more than 90% of them singletons. 15% to 20% of the sample lies in the top ten. Sequencing used peripheral blood. The receptor source for this set is a man between 60 and 70 years old with active or convalescent COVID-19.

The rearrangement joins TRBV6-5 to TRBJ1-2, with TRBD1 identical over 8 bases. The CDR3 is 15 amino acids. Looked up from germline, CDR1 is MNHEY and CDR2 is SVGAGI. The J segment lost 5 bases and the V segment lost 6 bases, leaving 11 bases of the junction unmatched. The CDR3 region has the DNA TGTGCCAGCAGGGGACAGGCGTGGCGACAGTATGGCTACACCTTC. This codes for CASRGQAWRQYGYTF.

The J gene is TRBJ1-3, the V gene TRBV9, with 8 bases that match TRBD1. CDR3 length: 17 amino acids. CDR1 is SGDLS, CDR2 YYNGEE, per germline. The junction had 6 bases not matched to a gene; V was cut back by 0 bases and J by 1 base. CDR3 nucleotides: TGTGCCAGCAGCGTAGCGGCAGGGGGCAGGTCTGGAAACACCATATATTTT. Translating it yields CASSVAAGGRSGNTIYF.

The chain joins TRBV3-1 (or the pseudogene TRBV3-2) to TRBJ2-5, with 8 nucleotides matching TRBD2. The V segment lost 7 bases and the J segment 4 bases; nucleotides outside the gene matches: 2. In germline, CDR1 is LGHDT, CDR2 YNNKEL (reference sequence). This CDR3 has 12 residues. The DNA of the CDR3 is TGTGCCAGCACACGGGGGGGAGAGACCCAGTACTTC. It translates to CASTRGGETQYF.

V usage is TRBV5-6 and J usage is TRBJ1-2, with D hard to call. Germline V gene lookup returns CDR1 SGHDT and CDR2 YYEEEE. This CDR3 region has 14 residues. V shed 0 bases and J shed 5 bases, with 11 bases lying between them. CDR3 nucleotide sequence: TGTGCCAGCAGCTTGGAGGTGGGCACTTATGGCTACACCTTC. It is translated as CASSLEVGTYGYTF.

The chain joins TRBV18 to TRBJ2-2, with TRBD2 identical over 7 bases. The CDR3 is made up of 16 amino acids. V was pared by 3 bases and J by 4 bases, with 8 bases of the junction left unmatched. Germline values: CDR1 KGHSH, CDR2 LQKENI. The CDR3 here is CASSPVAGDRTGELFF. CDR3 nucleotides: TGTGCCAGCTCACCGGTGGCGGGGGACCGCACCGGGGAGCTGTTTTTT. The whole variable domain, filled in from reference TRBV18 and TRBJ2-2, reads NAGVMQNPRHLVRRRGQEARLRCSPMKGHSHVYWYRQLPEEGLKFMVYLQKENIIDESGMPKERFSAEFPKEGPSILRIQQVVRGDSAAYFCASSPVAGDRTGELFFGEGSRLTVL.

V usage is TRBV18 and J usage is TRBJ2-3; D is unclear. V lost 3 bases and J lost 5, with 12 bases in between. Looked up from germline, CDR1 is KGHSH and CDR2 is LQKENI. This CDR3 is 14 amino acids long. The CDR3 nucleotides read TGTGCCAGCTCACCGGGCCTCGGTAAAGATACGCAGTATTTT. Its translation: CASSPGLGKDTQYF.

The J gene is TRBJ2-7, the V gene TRBV7-2; the match to TRBD2 covers 12 bases. This CDR3 is 14 amino acids long. J was trimmed by 7 bases and V by 4 bases; bases with no gene match: 5. Looked up from germline, CDR1 is SGHTA and CDR2 is FQGNSA. DNA for the CDR3: TGTGCCAGCAGCTGGACTAGCGGGATAGAGGAGCAGTACTTC. Amino acids: CASSWTSGIEEQYF. The full variable domain, completed using reference TRBV7-2 and TRBJ2-7, is GAGVSQSPSNKVTEKGKDVELRCDPISGHTALYWYRQSLGQGLEFLIYFQGNSAPDKSGLPSDRFSAERTGGSVSTLTIQRTQQEDSAVYLCASSWTSGIEEQYFGPGTRLTVT.

The gene calls are TRBV29-1 and TRBJ1-1; 10 bases align to TRBD1. CDR1 is SQVTM and CDR2 is ANQGSEA in the germline V gene. Trimming removed 4 bases from V and 0 bases from J; junction bases left unmatched: 8. There are 16 residues in the CDR3. As DNA, the CDR3 is TGCAGCGTTGTTGGGGACAGGGGCTTCATGAACACTGAAGCTTTCTTT. It yields the protein CSVVGDRGFMNTEAFF.

The gene calls are TRBV5-8 and TRBJ1-2, with 12 bases lining up with TRBD1. Germline trimming cut 2 bases from V and 2 bases from J; bases unmatched to any gene: 1. Germline CDR1 SGHTS, CDR2 YDEGEE. CDR3 length: 15 residues. The CDR3 sequence: CASSFGTGGNYGYTF. The CDR3 DNA sequence: TGTGCCAGCAGCTTCGGGACAGGGGGCAACTATGGCTACACCTTC.

This clone was seen only once. V and J are TRBV19 and TRBJ1-1, with unresolved D. V shed 4 bases and J shed 2 bases, with 14 bases lying between them. CDR3 length equals 15 residues. Germline V lookup: CDR1 LNHDA, CDR2 SQIVND (reference sequence). CDR3 nucleotides: TGTGCCAGTAGTACCCTGGGGAGGGCTAACACTGAAGCTTTCTTT. Protein sequence: CASSTLGRANTEAFF.

The chain uses TRBV2 and TRBJ1-5; the match to TRBD1 covers 8 bases. V gave up 3 bases and J gave up 6 bases; unmatched junction bases: 4. The CDR3 consists of 14 residues. Germline V gene data show CDR1 as SNHLY and CDR2 as FYNNEI. DNA for the CDR3: TGTGCCAGCAGTGACAGGGGGCCAGGTCAGCCCCAGCATTTT. It translates to CASSDRGPGQPQHF.

The V call is TRBV6-6, the J call TRBJ1-2, with 7 bases identical to TRBD1. The germline CDR1 and CDR2 sequences are MNHNY and SVGAGI (reference sequence). This CDR3 contains 15 residues. The V segment lost 6 bases and the J segment 8 bases; nucleotides outside the gene matches: 15. CDR3 sequence reads: CASSRLDRDVRGYTF. In DNA form, the CDR3 reads TGTGCCAGCAGCCGCCTTGACAGGGACGTTAGAGGCTACACCTTC.

Comment on this clone: In the same sample, other DNA sequences code for this CDR3. The rearrangement uses TRBV7-2 and TRBJ2-7; D is ambiguous. Looked up from germline, CDR1 is SGHTA and CDR2 is FQGNSA. With 1 base removed from V and 1 base from J, the gap between germline ends came to 5 bases. The CDR3 is made up of 13 amino acids. CDR3 sequence reads: CASSLERSYEQYF. The DNA of the CDR3 is TGTGCCAGCAGCTTAGAGAGATCCTACGAGCAGTACTTC.